These 22 T cell receptor beta chains were all obtained from the same sample, sequenced in a study of cytomegalovirus exposure and HLA in healthy donors. This table comes from immunoSEQ multiplex PCR, and its TCRdb copy is limited to in-frame clones, with some not included. The sample lists fewer than 200,000 clones, 89% seen once, with 10% to 13% in the top ten. Sample: PBMCs. These receptors were obtained from a woman aged 18-29 years in good health and CMV-seropositive.

The chain recombines TRBV28 with TRBJ2-6; 10 bases fit TRBD1. CDR3 length equals 17 residues. Germline V gives CDR1 MDHEN, CDR2 SYDVKM. V shed 3 bases, J shed 2 bases, and the junction held 4 bases outside the gene matches. The CDR3 nucleotides are TGTGCCAGCAGTTTGGGACAGGGGCTGCCTGGGGCCAACGTCCTGACTTTC. Amino acid sequence: CASSLGQGLPGANVLTF.

The table lists this clone with a count of one. The chain carries TRBV5-5 and TRBJ2-7; D gene ambiguous. The CDR3 runs 13 residues. The V gene's germline CDR1 is SGHKS and CDR2 YYEKEE (reference sequence). V lost 4 bases to trimming and J lost 5 bases, with 13 bases between them. CDR3 sequence reads: CASSPAGRDEQYF. CDR3 nucleotides: TGTGCCAGCAGCCCCGCTGGTAGAGACGAGCAGTACTTC.

The genes are TRBV11-3 and TRBJ2-2, with 8 bases lining up with TRBD1. Trimming took 5 bases from V and 0 from J; bases not matched to a gene: 2. CDR3 length equals 15 residues. Germline V CDR1 and CDR2: SGHNT, YENEEA. CDR3 protein: CASSPGQANTGELFF. The CDR3 DNA sequence: TGTGCCAGCAGCCCGGGACAGGCGAACACCGGGGAGCTGTTTTTT.

The gene calls are TRBV6-5 and TRBJ2-7, with TRBD1 matching over 7 bases. Losses at the gene ends were 3 bases for V and 0 bases for J; bases not matched to a gene: 5. CDR1 is MNHEY, CDR2 SVGAGI, per germline. This CDR3 region has 15 residues. The CDR3 nucleotides read TGTGCCAGCAGTTATGGGGACAGAAGCTCCTACGAGCAGTACTTC. This encodes CASSYGDRSSYEQYF.

This rearrangement joins TRBV6-5 to TRBJ2-5; D is ambiguous. This CDR3 has 14 amino acids. CDR1 MNHEY and CDR2 SVGAGI come from the germline V gene. V lost 3 bases, J lost 4 bases, and 12 bases lay in between. The CDR3 nucleotides are TGTGCCAGCAGTTATACGGGTGTTGGAGAGACCCAGTACTTC. Translation: CASSYTGVGETQYF.

CDR3 sequence: CSFSRGGPYGYTF. The DNA for the CDR3 is TGCAGCTTCTCGCGGGGGGGGCCCTATGGCTACACCTTC. The chain joins TRBV29-1 to TRBJ1-2, with D possibly TRBD1 on 6 matching bases. The CDR3 extends over 13 amino acids. CDR1 SQVTM and CDR2 ANQGSEA come from the germline V gene. Trimming removed 8 bases at V and 4 bases at J, with 17 bases between.

The chain recombines TRBV30 with TRBJ2-1; D is perhaps TRBD1 (5 bases). CDR3 length equals 16 residues. Germline CDR1 reads GTSNPN; CDR2 reads SVGIG (reference sequence). V was shortened by 0 bases and J by 1 base, with 13 bases between the two germline ends. DNA of the CDR3: TGTGCCTGGAGTGTAAGGGGATTTAATTCCTACAATGAGCAGTTCTTC. Protein: CAWSVRGFNSYNEQFF.

This clone has a single count. The chain joins TRBV5-4 to TRBJ1-5; unclear D gene. Germline V lookup: CDR1 SGHNT, CDR2 YYREEE (reference sequence). V lost 0 bases to trimming and J lost 5 bases, with 6 bases between them. This CDR3 is built from 13 residues. CDR3 bases: TGTGCCAGCAGCTTGGCTCCGGATCAGCCCCAGCATTTT. Protein product: CASSLAPDQPQHF.

This sequence joins TRBV4-1 and TRBJ2-1, with D maybe TRBD1 (5 bases). Trimming stripped 4 bases from V and 11 bases from J, with 12 bases between. Germline V gene sequence: CDR1 MGHRA, CDR2 YSYEKL. The CDR3 totals 12 residues. The chain's CDR3 is CASSPQGTQQFF. The DNA for the CDR3 is TGCGCCAGCAGCCCGCAGGGAACGCAGCAGTTCTTC.

The chain employs TRBV25-1 and TRBJ1-1; TRBD1 matches 9 bases. The germline CDR1 and CDR2 sequences are MGHDK and SYGVNS. V dropped 8 bases and J dropped 5; count of bases not matched to a gene: 9. This CDR3 contains 14 residues. The CDR3 spells CASSPGQGWTEAFF. CDR3 nucleotides: TGTGCCAGCTCTCCGGGACAGGGATGGACTGAAGCTTTCTTT.

J is TRBJ1-5 and V is TRBV30; D unclear. The germline V gene encodes CDR1 GTSNPN and CDR2 SVGIG (reference sequence). There are 13 residues in the CDR3. Trimming left V 0 bases short and J 6 bases short, with 9 bases between. The CDR3 loop is CAWSVGVSQPQHF. Here the CDR3 DNA reads TGTGCCTGGAGTGTGGGAGTTTCTCAGCCCCAGCATTTT.

This chain joins TRBV2 and TRBJ2-5; D perhaps matches TRBD1 (5 bases). The V gene lost 8 bases and the J gene lost 1 base, with 17 bases spanning the gap. Germline V gene lookup returns CDR1 SNHLY and CDR2 FYNNEI. CDR3 length equals 15 residues. CDR3 DNA: TGTGCCAGCCGAGGCGTTGGGGCCCCCCAAGAGACCCAGTACTTC. Protein product: CASRGVGAPQETQYF.

This chain connects TRBV28 to TRBJ2-7; D uncertain. Trimming pared 2 bases from V and 0 bases from J, leaving 11 bases between. The CDR3 sequence is 15 residues long. CDR1 and CDR2 (germline): MDHEN, SYDVKM. The CDR3 protein is CASSLRSISSYEQYF. DNA of the CDR3: TGTGCCAGCAGTTTACGAAGTATTAGCTCCTACGAGCAGTACTTC.

The chain carries TRBV20-1 and TRBJ2-7, with D uncertain. The CDR3 is 10 residues long. CDR1 is DFQATT and CDR2 is SNEGSKA in the germline V gene (reference sequence). V lost 6 bases and J lost 2, with 5 bases in between. The CDR3 region has the DNA TGCAGTGCGCCAGCCTACGAGCAGTACTTC. Translating it yields CSAPAYEQYF.

The rearrangement joins TRBV6-5 to TRBJ1-1, with 7 bases matching TRBD1. Losses at the gene ends were 6 bases for V and 3 bases for J; bases not matched to a gene: 10. The CDR3 runs 15 residues. The germline V gene encodes CDR1 MNHEY and CDR2 SVGAGI. DNA for the CDR3: TGTGCCAGCAGCCTTCAACCCAGGGGGTACACTGAAGCTTTCTTT. Translation: CASSLQPRGYTEAFF.

The CDR3 DNA reads as TGTGCCTGGAGGCGGTTCGCGAACACCGGGGAGCTGTTTTTT. This sequence encodes CAWRRFANTGELFF. The chain is built from TRBV30 and TRBJ2-2, with D uncertain. The CDR3 sequence is 14 residues long. The V end lost 3 bases, the J end lost 0 bases, and 8 bases lay between the germline ends. Looked up from germline, CDR1 is GTSNPN and CDR2 is SVGIG (reference sequence).

This chain joins TRBV13 and TRBJ2-1, with D maybe TRBD1 (6 bases). CDR1 PRHDT and CDR2 FYEKMQ come from the germline V gene (reference sequence). The CDR3 contains 15 residues. Trimming cost V 5 bases and J 8 bases, with 19 bases left between them. The CDR3 sequence is CASSPPGHGFDEQFF. CDR3 bases: TGTGCCAGCAGCCCTCCGGGACATGGCTTTGATGAGCAGTTCTTC.

The chain carries TRBV5-1 and TRBJ2-2; no clear D gene. Trimming pared 4 bases from V and 1 base from J, leaving 5 bases between. Looked up from germline, CDR1 is SGHRS and CDR2 is YFSETQ. The CDR3 is made up of 13 amino acids. In DNA form, the CDR3 reads TGCGCCAGCAGCCCAGGGAACACCGGGGAGCTGTTTTTT. This gives the protein CASSPGNTGELFF.

The V gene is TRBV5-6, the J gene TRBJ1-5; TRBD1 aligns across 10 bases. V lost 3 bases, J lost 8 bases, and 2 bases stayed unmatched. Germline V gene lookup returns CDR1 SGHDT and CDR2 YYEEEE. The CDR3 length is 13 residues. The CDR3 coding sequence is TGTGCCAGCAGCTGGACAGGGGGGGAGCCCCAGCATTTT. It yields the protein CASSWTGGEPQHF.

This rearrangement joins TRBV6-4 to TRBJ2-1; 9 positions agree with TRBD2. The CDR3 runs 16 residues. V lost 1 base to trimming and J lost 8 bases; unmatched junction nucleotides: 9. Germline V gene sequence: CDR1 MRHNA, CDR2 SNTAGT. DNA for the CDR3: TGTGCCAGCAGTGACTATGGCGGGAGGGCCGGGGATGAGCAGTTCTTC. As protein: CASSDYGGRAGDEQFF.

The chain carries TRBV2 and TRBJ2-7; tentative D call: TRBD2 (6 bases). The length of the CDR3 is 17 residues. The V gene's germline CDR1 is SNHLY and CDR2 FYNNEI. Trimming took off 2 bases at V and 0 bases at J, with 17 bases between the two ends. In DNA, the CDR3 is TGTGCCAGCAGTGAAAGGGTCGGGAGAATTAGCTCCTACGAGCAGTACTTC. Translation gives CASSERVGRISSYEQYF.

There are a few counts of this clone. J is TRBJ1-3 and V is TRBV5-1; D is uncertain. This CDR3 is built from 15 residues. V gave up 4 bases and J gave up 0 bases, with 11 bases separating them. Germline V lookup: CDR1 SGHRS, CDR2 YFSETQ. CDR3 coding DNA: TGCGCCAGCAGCCAGTCAGCGGCCTCTGGAAACACCATATATTTT. Translated, it gives CASSQSAASGNTIYF.